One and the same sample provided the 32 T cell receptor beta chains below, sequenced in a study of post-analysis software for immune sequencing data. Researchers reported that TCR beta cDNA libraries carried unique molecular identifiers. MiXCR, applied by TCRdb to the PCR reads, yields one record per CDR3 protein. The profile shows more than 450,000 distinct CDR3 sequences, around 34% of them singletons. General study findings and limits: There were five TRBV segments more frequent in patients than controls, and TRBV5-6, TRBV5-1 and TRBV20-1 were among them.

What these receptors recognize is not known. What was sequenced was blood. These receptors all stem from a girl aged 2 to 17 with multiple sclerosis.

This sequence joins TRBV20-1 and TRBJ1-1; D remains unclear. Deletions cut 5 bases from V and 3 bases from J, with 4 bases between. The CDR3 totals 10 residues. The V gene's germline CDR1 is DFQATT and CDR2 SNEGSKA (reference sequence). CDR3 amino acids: CSASDTEAFF. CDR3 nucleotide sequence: TGCAGTGCTTCGGACACTGAAGCTTTCTTT.

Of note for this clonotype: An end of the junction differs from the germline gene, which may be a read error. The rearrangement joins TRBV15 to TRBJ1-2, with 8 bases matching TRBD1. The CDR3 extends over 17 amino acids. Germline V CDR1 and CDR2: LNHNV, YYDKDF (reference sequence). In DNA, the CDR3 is TGTGCCACCAGCAGAGCCCTGCGGGACAGGTCTAACTATAGCTACACCTTC. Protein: CATSRALRDRSNYSYTF. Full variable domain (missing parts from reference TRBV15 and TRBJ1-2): DAMVIQNPRYQVTQFGKPVTLSCSQTLNHNVMYWYQQKSSQAPKLLFHYYDKDFNNEADTPDNFQSRRPNTSFCFLDIRSPGLGDTAMYLCATSRALRDRSNYSYTFGSGTRLTVV.

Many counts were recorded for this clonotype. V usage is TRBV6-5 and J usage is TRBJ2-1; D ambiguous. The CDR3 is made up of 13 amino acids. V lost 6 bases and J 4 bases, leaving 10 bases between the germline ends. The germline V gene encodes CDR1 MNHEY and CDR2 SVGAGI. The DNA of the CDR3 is TGTGCCAGCAGCCAAGCCCGTTACAATGAGCAGTTCTTC. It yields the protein CASSQARYNEQFF.

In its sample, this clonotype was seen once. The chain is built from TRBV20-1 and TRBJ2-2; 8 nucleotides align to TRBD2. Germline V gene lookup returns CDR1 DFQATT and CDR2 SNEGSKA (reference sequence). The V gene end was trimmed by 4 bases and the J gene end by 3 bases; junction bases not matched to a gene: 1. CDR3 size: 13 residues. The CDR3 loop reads CSAIGGDTGELFF. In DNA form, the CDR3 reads TGCAGTGCTATCGGGGGGGACACCGGGGAGCTGTTTTTT.

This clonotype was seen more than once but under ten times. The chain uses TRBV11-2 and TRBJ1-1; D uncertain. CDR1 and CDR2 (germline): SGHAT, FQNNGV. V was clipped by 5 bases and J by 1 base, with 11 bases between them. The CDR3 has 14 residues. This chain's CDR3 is CASSPATPNTEAFF. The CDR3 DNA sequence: TGTGCCAGCAGCCCCGCGACACCGAACACTGAAGCTTTCTTT.

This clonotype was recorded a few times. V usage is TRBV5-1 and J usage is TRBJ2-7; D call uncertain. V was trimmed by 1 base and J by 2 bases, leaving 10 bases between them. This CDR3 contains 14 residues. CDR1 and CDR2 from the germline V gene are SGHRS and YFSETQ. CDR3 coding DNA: TGCGCCAGCAGCTTGCGCCAGAATGCCTACGAGCAGTACTTC. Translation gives CASSLRQNAYEQYF.

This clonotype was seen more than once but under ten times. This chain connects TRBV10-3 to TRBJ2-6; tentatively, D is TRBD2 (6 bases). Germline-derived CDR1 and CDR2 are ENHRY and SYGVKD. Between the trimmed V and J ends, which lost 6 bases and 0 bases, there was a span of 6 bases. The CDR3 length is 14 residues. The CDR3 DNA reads TGTGCCATCAGGGGGGGCTCTGGGGCCAACGTCCTGACTTTC. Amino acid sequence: CAIRGGSGANVLTF.

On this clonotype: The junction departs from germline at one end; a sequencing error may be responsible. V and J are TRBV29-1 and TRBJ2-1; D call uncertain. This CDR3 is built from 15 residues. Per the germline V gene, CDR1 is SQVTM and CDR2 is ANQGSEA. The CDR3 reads CSVEIPSAPYNERFF. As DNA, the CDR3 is TGCAGCGTTGAAATCCCTAGTGCACCCTACAATGAGCGGTTCTTC.

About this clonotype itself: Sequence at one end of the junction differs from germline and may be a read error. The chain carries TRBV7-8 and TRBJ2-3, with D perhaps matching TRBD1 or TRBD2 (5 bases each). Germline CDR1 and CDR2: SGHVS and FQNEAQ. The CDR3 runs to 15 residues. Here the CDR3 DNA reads TGTGCCAGCAGCCCCCGGGGCAGGGAGCCAGACACGCAGTATTTT. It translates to CASSPRGREPDTQYF.

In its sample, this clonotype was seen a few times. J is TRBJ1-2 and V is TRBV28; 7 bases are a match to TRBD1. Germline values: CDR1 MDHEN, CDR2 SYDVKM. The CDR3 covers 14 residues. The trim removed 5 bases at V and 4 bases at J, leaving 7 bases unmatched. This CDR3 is CASSIDREGYGYTF. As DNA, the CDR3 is TGTGCCAGCAGTATCGACAGGGAAGGCTATGGCTACACCTTC.

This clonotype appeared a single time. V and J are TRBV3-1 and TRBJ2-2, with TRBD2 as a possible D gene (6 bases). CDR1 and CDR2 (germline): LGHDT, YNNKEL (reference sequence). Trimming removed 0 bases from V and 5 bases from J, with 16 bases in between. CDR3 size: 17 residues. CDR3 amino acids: CASSQDPPGLITGELFF. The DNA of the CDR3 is TGTGCCAGCAGCCAAGATCCCCCGGGACTTATTACCGGGGAGCTGTTTTTT.

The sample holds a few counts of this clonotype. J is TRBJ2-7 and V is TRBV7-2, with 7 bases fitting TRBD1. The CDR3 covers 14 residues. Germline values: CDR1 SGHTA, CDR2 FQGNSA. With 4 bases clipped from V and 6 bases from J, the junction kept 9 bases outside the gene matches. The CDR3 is CASSYHRDSPEQYF. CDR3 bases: TGTGCCAGCAGCTACCACCGGGACAGCCCCGAGCAGTACTTC.

CDR3 nucleotides: TGCGCCAGCACCGCGACCGCCCGCAATGAGCAGTTCTTC. As protein: CASTATARNEQFF. This rearrangement joins TRBV5-1 to TRBJ2-1; D is uncertain. Trimming stripped 6 bases from V and 6 bases from J, with 13 bases between. In germline, CDR1 is SGHRS, CDR2 YFSETQ. The CDR3 is 13 residues long.

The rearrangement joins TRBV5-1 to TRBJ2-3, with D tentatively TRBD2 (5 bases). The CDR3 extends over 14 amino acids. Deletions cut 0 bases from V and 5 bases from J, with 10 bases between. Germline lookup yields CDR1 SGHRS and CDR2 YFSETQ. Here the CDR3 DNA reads TGCGCCAGCAGCTTGGGGAGGACGTTAGATACGCAGTATTTT. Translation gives CASSLGRTLDTQYF.

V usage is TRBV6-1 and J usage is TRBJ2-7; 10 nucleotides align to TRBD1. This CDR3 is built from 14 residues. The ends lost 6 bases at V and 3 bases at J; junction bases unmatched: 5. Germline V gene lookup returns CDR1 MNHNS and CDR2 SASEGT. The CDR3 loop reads CASRTTGGRYEQYF. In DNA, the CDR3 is TGTGCCAGCAGGACGACAGGGGGCCGCTACGAGCAGTACTTC.

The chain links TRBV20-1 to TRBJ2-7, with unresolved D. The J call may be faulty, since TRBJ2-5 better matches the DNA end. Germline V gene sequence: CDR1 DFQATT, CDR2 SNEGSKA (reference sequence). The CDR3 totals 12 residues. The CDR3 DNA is TGCAGTGCAACGAAAACAGCAGAGACCCAGTACTTC. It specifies CSATKTAETQYF.

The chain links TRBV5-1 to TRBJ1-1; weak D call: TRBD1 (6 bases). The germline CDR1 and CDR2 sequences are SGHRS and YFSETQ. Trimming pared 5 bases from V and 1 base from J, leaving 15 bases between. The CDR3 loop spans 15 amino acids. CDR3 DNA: TGCGCCAGCAGGACAACAGGGCCAGCGAACACTGAAGCTTTCTTT. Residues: CASRTTGPANTEAFF.

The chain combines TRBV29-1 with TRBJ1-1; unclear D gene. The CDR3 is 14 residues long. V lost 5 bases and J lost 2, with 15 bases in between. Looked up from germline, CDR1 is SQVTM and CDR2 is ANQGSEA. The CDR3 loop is CSVRGTKSNTEAFF. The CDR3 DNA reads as TGCAGCGTTCGGGGTACTAAGAGCAACACTGAAGCTTTCTTT. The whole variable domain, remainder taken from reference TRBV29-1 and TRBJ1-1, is SAVISQKPSRDICQRGTSLTIQCQVDSQVTMMFWYRQQPGQSLTLIATANQGSEATYESGFVIDKFPISRPNLTFSTLTVSNMSPEDSSIYLCSVRGTKSNTEAFFGQGTRLTVV.

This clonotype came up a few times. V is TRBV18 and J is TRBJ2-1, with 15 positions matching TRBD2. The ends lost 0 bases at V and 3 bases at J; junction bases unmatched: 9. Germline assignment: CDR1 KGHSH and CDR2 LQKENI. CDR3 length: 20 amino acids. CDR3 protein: CASSPPRRGLAGGLYNEQFF. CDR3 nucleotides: TGTGCCAGCTCACCACCGCGCAGGGGACTAGCGGGGGGCCTCTACAATGAGCAGTTCTTC.

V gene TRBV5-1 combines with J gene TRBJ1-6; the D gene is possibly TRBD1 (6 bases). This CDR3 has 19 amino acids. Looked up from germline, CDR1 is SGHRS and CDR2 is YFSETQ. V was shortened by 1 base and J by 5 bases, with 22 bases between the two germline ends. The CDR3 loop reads CASSLQTRGGLRNNSPLHF. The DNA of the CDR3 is TGCGCCAGCAGCTTGCAGACCCGAGGGGGGTTAAGGAATAATTCACCCCTCCACTTT.

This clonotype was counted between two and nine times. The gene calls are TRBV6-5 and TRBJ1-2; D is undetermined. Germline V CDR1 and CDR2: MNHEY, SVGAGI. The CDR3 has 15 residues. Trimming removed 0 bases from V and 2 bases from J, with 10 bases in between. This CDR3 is CASSYSGLHNYGYTF. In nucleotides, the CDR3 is TGTGCCAGCAGTTACTCAGGGTTACACAACTATGGCTACACCTTC.

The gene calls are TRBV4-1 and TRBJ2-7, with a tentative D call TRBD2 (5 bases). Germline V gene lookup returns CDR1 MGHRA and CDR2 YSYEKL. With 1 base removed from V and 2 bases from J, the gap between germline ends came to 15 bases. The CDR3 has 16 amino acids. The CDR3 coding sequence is TGCGCCAGCAGCCAAGGAAAAGGCGGAGGTGCCTACGAGCAGTACTTC. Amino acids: CASSQGKGGGAYEQYF.

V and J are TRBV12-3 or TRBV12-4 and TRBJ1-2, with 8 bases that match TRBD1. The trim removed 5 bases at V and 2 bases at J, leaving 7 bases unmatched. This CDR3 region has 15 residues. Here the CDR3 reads CASSLTGTGNYGYTF. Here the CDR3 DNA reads TGTGCCAGCAGTCTTACCGGGACAGGAAACTATGGCTACACCTTC.

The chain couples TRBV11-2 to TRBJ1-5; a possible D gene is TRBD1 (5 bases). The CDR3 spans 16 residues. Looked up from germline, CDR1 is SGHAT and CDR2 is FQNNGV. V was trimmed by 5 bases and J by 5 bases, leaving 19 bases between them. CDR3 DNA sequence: TGTGCCAGCAGCGCCACACAGGTTGGATCTGATCAGCCCCAGCATTTT. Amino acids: CASSATQVGSDQPQHF. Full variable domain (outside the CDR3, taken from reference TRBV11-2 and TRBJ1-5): EAGVAQSPRYKIIEKRQSVAFWCNPISGHATLYWYQQILGQGPKLLIQFQNNGVVDDSQLPKDRFSAERLKGVDSTLKIQPAKLEDSAVYLCASSATQVGSDQPQHFGDGTRLSIL.

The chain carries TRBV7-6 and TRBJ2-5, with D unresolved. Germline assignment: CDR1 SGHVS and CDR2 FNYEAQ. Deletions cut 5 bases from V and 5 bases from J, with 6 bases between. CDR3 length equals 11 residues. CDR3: CASSPWETQYF. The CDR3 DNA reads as TGTGCCAGCAGCCCATGGGAGACCCAGTACTTC.

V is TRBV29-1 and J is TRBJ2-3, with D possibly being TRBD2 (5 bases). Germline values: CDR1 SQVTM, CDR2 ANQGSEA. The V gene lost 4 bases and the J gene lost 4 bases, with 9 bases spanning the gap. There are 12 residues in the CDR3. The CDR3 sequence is CSVGSGADTQYF. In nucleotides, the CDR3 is TGCAGCGTTGGGTCCGGGGCAGATACGCAGTATTTT.

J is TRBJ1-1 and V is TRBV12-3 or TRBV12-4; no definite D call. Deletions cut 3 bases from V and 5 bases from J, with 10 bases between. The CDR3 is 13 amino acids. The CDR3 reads CASSLVASTEAFF. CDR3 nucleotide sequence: TGTGCCAGCAGTTTGGTGGCGAGTACTGAAGCTTTCTTT.

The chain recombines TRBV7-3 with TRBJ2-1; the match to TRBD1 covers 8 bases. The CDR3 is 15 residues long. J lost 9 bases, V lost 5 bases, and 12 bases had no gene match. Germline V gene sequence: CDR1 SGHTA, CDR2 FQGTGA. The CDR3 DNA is TGTGCCAGCAGCCCGACGCCAGGGGGCATGGGTGAGCAGTTCTTC. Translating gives CASSPTPGGMGEQFF.

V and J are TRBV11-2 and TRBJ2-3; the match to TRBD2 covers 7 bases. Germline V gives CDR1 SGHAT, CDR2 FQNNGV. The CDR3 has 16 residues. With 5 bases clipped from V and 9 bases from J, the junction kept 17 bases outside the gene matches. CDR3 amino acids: CASSRWGGSWEETQYF. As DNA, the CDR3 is TGTGCCAGCAGCCGCTGGGGGGGTTCCTGGGAGGAAACGCAGTATTTT.

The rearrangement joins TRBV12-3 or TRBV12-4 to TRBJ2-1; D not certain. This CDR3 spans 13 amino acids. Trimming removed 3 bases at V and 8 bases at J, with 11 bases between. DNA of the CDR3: TGTGCCAGCAGTTTTGAGCGATGGGATGAGCAGTTCTTC. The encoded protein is CASSFERWDEQFF.

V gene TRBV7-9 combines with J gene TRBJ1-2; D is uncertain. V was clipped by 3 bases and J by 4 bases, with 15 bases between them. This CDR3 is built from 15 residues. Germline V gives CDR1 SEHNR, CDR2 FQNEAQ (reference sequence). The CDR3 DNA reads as TGTGCCAGCAGCTTCTCCGGCTCCTCCATCTATGGCTACACCTTC. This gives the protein CASSFSGSSIYGYTF.

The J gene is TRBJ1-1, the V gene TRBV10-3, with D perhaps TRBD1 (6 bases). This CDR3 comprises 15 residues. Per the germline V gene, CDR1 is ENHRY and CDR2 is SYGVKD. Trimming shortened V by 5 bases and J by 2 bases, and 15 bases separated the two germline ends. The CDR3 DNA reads TGTGCCATCAGTAACGGACAGCTACTCAACACTGAAGCTTTCTTT. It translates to CAISNGQLLNTEAFF.